These 9 T cell receptor beta chains originate from one sample sequenced in a study of blood T cell repertoires in COVID-19. Assay: immunoSEQ multiplex PCR; the TCRdb copy retains only in-frame clones and omits some. The data hold about half a million clones, with 80% to 90% observed a single time. Sample: peripheral blood. The receptors originated from a young man with COVID-19, enrolled during active disease.

The rearrangement joins TRBV7-3 to TRBJ1-3; the match to TRBD1 covers 10 bases. CDR1 and CDR2 from the germline V gene are SGHTA and FQGTGA. Trimming took 2 bases from V and 3 from J; bases not matched to a gene: 1. The CDR3 has 15 amino acids. The CDR3 DNA is TGTGCCAGCAGCTTAGGACAGGGGGTTGGAAACACCATATATTTT. It yields the protein CASSLGQGVGNTIYF.

V is TRBV5-4 and J is TRBJ1-2; TRBD1 matches 7 bases. CDR1 is SGHNT and CDR2 is YYREEE in the germline V gene (reference sequence). This CDR3 is built from 12 residues. The V and J ends lost 3 bases and 8 bases, in that order; junction bases with no gene match: 4. CDR3 DNA sequence: TGTGCCAGCAGCTGGTCAGGGGGGGGCTACACCTTC. Translation: CASSWSGGGYTF.

The chain links TRBV27 to TRBJ2-7, with D uncertain. The CDR3 is made up of 14 amino acids. Trimming removed 4 bases from V and 0 bases from J, with 10 bases in between. Germline V gives CDR1 MNHEY, CDR2 SMNVEV (reference sequence). DNA for the CDR3: TGTGCCAGCAGTTCGAGTTTTTTCTCCTACGAGCAGTACTTC. Protein: CASSSSFFSYEQYF.

V usage is TRBV14 and J usage is TRBJ1-5; 11 nucleotides agree with TRBD1. The CDR3 totals 19 residues. CDR1 is SGHDN, CDR2 FVKESK, per germline. The ends lost 0 bases at V and 3 bases at J; junction bases unmatched: 10. CDR3 nucleotide sequence: TGTGCCAGCAGCCAAGATGGATCTCGGACAGGGGGCCCCAATCAGCCCCAGCATTTT. Its translation is CASSQDGSRTGGPNQPQHF.

The rearrangement links TRBV19 to TRBJ2-3; the match to TRBD1 covers 8 bases. The germline CDR1 and CDR2 sequences are LNHDA and SQIVND (reference sequence). This CDR3 region has 13 residues. The trim removed 7 bases at V and 4 bases at J, leaving 4 bases unmatched. CDR3 amino acids: CASTRTGSDTQYF. DNA of the CDR3: TGTGCCAGTACCCGGACAGGGTCAGATACGCAGTATTTT.

The V gene is TRBV2, the J gene TRBJ1-6, with unresolved D. Germline V gene data show CDR1 as SNHLY and CDR2 as FYNNEI. CDR3 length: 16 amino acids. Trimming left V 7 bases short and J 0 bases short, with 13 bases between. CDR3 amino acids: CASNGWSSSYNSPLHF. Here the CDR3 DNA reads TGTGCCAGCAATGGCTGGTCCAGCTCCTATAATTCACCCCTCCACTTT.

This clone appeared a single time. As DNA, the CDR3 is TGTGCCAGCAGCCCCAGGGTTTTGGCAGATAACACCGGGGAGCTGTTTTTT. The encoded protein is CASSPRVLADNTGELFF. The J gene is TRBJ2-2, the V gene TRBV7-8; D may be TRBD1 (5 bases). The V gene's germline CDR1 is SGHVS and CDR2 FQNEAQ. The CDR3 is 17 residues long. V was trimmed by 5 bases and J by 2 bases, leaving 18 bases between them.

This chain connects TRBV6-1 to TRBJ2-7; TRBD1 matches 9 bases. Germline loops: CDR1 MNHNS, CDR2 SASEGT. With 1 base clipped from V and 4 bases from J, the junction kept 5 bases outside the gene matches. The CDR3 loop spans 15 amino acids. CDR3 sequence: CASSEGGTGKYEQYF. In DNA form, the CDR3 reads TGTGCCAGCAGTGAAGGAGGGACAGGGAAGTACGAGCAGTACTTC.

The chain carries TRBV6-6 and TRBJ1-4; 8 bases align to TRBD1. J was trimmed by 8 bases and V by 7 bases; bases with no gene match: 9. In germline, CDR1 is MNHNY, CDR2 SVGAGI (reference sequence). The CDR3 contains 14 residues. CDR3 coding DNA: TGTGCCAGCAACAAACAGGGGGATGGAGAAAAACTGTTTTTT. It codes for CASNKQGDGEKLFF.